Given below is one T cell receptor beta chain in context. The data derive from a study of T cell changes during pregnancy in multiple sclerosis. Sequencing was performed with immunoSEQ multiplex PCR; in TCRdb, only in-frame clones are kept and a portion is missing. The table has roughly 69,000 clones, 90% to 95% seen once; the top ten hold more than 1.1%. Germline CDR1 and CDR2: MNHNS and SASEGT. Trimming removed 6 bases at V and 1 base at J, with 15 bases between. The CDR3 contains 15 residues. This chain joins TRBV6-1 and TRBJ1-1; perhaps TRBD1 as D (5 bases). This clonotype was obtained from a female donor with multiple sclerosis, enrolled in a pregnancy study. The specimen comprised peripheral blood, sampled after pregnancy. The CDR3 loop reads CASRRSWGQNTEAFF. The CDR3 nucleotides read TGTGCCAGCAGACGATCCTGGGGCCAGAACACTGAAGCTTTCTTT.